The present T cell receptor beta chain was sequenced within a study of T-cell reconstitution after alpha-beta-depleted transplantation in children. A note on this clonotype: The junction and the germline gene differ at one end; a read error may be behind it.

Germline V lookup: CDR1 SEHNR, CDR2 FQNEAQ (reference sequence). The CDR3 has 15 amino acids. Preparation of the TCRbeta library was carried out with unique molecular identifiers. TCRdb called the PCR reads again in MiXCR, with one record for every CDR3 protein. The repertoire holds about 640,000 distinct CDR3 sequences, over 10% seen once, with around 2.2% in the top ten. The sequencing used PBMCs, mostly from graft donor cells, collected 360 days after TCRalphabeta/CD19-depleted stem cell transplant. The V call is TRBV7-9, the J call TRBJ1-5; no reliable D call. This receptor was obtained from a male patient younger than 18 who had a stem cell transplant for acute myeloid leukemia, so the T cells may come from the graft donor. Written as DNA, the CDR3 is TGTGCCAGCAGCTTAGGGACCGCACTTAATCATCCCCAGCATTTT. Amino acids: CASSLGTALNHPQHF.